Following are 30 T cell receptor beta chains from one sample sequenced in a study of shared clonotypes between healthy human individuals. The data were produced by immunoSEQ multiplex PCR, yet TCRdb's version contains in-frame clones alone and is incomplete. The sample lists 2 million to 2.5 million clones, over 90% occurring once. The source material was naive CD4+ T cells from PBMCs. Subset specified: CD45RA+ positively selected. All receptors derive from a man younger than 35 in good health. Some clones in this sample may be carry-over from other donors' samples.

This clone was picked up one time. The chain couples TRBV5-1 to TRBJ2-3; 7 bases agree with TRBD1. Trimming took 0 bases from V and 1 from J; bases not matched to a gene: 8. The V gene's germline CDR1 is SGHRS and CDR2 YFSETQ. This CDR3 region has 17 residues. The CDR3 protein is CASSLEAGGGGTDTQYF. The CDR3 DNA sequence: TGCGCCAGCAGCTTGGAAGCAGGGGGTGGTGGCACAGATACGCAGTATTTT. Complete variable domain (other parts from reference TRBV5-1 and TRBJ2-3): KAGVTQTPRYLIKTRGQQVTLSCSPISGHRSVSWYQQTPGQGLQFLFEYFSETQRNKGNFPGRFSGRQFSNSRSEMNVSTLELGDSALYLCASSLEAGGGGTDTQYFGPGTRLTVL.

The chain's CDR3 is CSATQPDEQFF. CDR3 coding DNA: TGCAGTGCAACTCAGCCCGATGAGCAGTTCTTC. The chain uses TRBV20-1 and TRBJ2-1; no reliable D call. Germline CDR1 DFQATT, CDR2 SNEGSKA (reference sequence). The length of the CDR3 is 11 residues. V shed 6 bases and J shed 8 bases, with 11 bases lying between them.

The chain uses TRBV6-5 and TRBJ2-2, with D perhaps TRBD1 or TRBD2 (5 bases each). The germline V gene encodes CDR1 MNHEY and CDR2 SVGAGI. The V gene lost 0 bases and the J gene lost 7 bases, with 12 bases spanning the gap. The CDR3 totals 15 residues. Here the CDR3 reads CASSYSGPGLGELFF. CDR3 coding DNA: TGTGCCAGCAGTTACTCGGGACCAGGCCTCGGGGAGCTGTTTTTT.

V gene TRBV5-1 combines with J gene TRBJ2-1; 8 nucleotides match TRBD1. After removal of 3 bases from V and 4 bases from J, the junction contained 24 bases not matched to a gene. CDR1 and CDR2 from the germline V gene are SGHRS and YFSETQ. The CDR3 runs to 21 residues. CDR3 in amino acids: CASSSTMGQVFVGVQYNEQFF. The CDR3 DNA sequence: TGCGCCAGCAGCTCCACCATGGGACAGGTTTTTGTCGGGGTCCAGTACAATGAGCAGTTCTTC.

The rearrangement joins TRBV5-1 to TRBJ1-1, with D perhaps TRBD1 (6 bases). In germline, CDR1 is SGHRS, CDR2 YFSETQ. The CDR3 runs to 13 residues. The ends were cut back, 4 bases at V and 6 bases at J, with 13 bases in the middle. Here the CDR3 reads CASSQDSWAEAFF. For the CDR3, the DNA is TGCGCCAGCAGCCAGGACAGTTGGGCTGAAGCTTTCTTT. The variable domain in full, completed from reference TRBV5-1 and TRBJ1-1, reads KAGVTQTPRYLIKTRGQQVTLSCSPISGHRSVSWYQQTPGQGLQFLFEYFSETQRNKGNFPGRFSGRQFSNSRSEMNVSTLELGDSALYLCASSQDSWAEAFFGQGTRLTVV.

A word on this clone: The sample contains more than one DNA sequence encoding this CDR3. CDR3 amino acids: CASSPSSYNEQFF. In nucleotides, the CDR3 is TGTGCCAGCAGTCCAAGCTCCTACAATGAGCAGTTCTTC. This chain connects TRBV6-6 to TRBJ2-1; D is undetermined. Germline CDR1 reads MNHNY; CDR2 reads SVGAGI (reference sequence). V dropped 5 bases and J dropped 0 bases, with 5 bases sitting between them. The CDR3 extends over 13 amino acids.

Notes on this clone: The same CDR3 arises from other DNA sequences in this sample as well. This chain links TRBV5-1 with TRBJ2-2; 13 bases map to TRBD2. In germline, CDR1 is SGHRS, CDR2 YFSETQ. This CDR3 has 16 residues. V shed 2 bases, J shed 3 bases, and the junction held 1 base outside the gene matches. The CDR3 bases are TGCGCCAGCAGCTTACTAGCGGGAGGGGACACCGGGGAGCTGTTTTTT. Translating it yields CASSLLAGGDTGELFF.

This clone was seen only once. Other nucleotide sequences in the sample specify the same CDR3. The rearrangement links TRBV7-3 to TRBJ2-2; unclear D gene. Germline V gives CDR1 SGHTA, CDR2 FQGTGA. The CDR3 spans 14 residues. V was shortened by 2 bases and J by 1 base, with 5 bases between the two germline ends. CDR3 residues: CASSLGRNTGELFF. Here the CDR3 DNA reads TGTGCCAGCAGCTTAGGACGGAACACCGGGGAGCTGTTTTTT.

Details on this clone: This sample includes further DNA sequences coding for the same CDR3. CDR3 residues: CASSQPTSGGSYNEQFF. The CDR3 nucleotides are TGCGCCAGCAGCCAACCGACTAGCGGGGGCTCCTACAATGAGCAGTTCTTC. The chain combines TRBV4-1 with TRBJ2-1; 12 nucleotides line up with TRBD2. The V gene's germline CDR1 is MGHRA and CDR2 YSYEKL. This CDR3 has 17 residues. With V trimmed by 2 bases and J by 0 bases, 2 bases remained unmatched.

The gene calls are TRBV11-2 and TRBJ1-4, with a possible D match to TRBD1 (5 bases). CDR3 length equals 18 residues. CDR1 is SGHAT and CDR2 is FQNNGV in the germline V gene. The V end lost 5 bases, the J end lost 6 bases, and 25 bases lay between the germline ends. The CDR3 region has the DNA TGTGCCAGCAGCCCGCACGGGGCAAGTTCCACGCGGGATGAAAAACTGTTTTTT. Translation gives CASSPHGASSTRDEKLFF.

The chain recombines TRBV7-8 with TRBJ1-1, with D tentatively TRBD1 (6 bases). Germline V CDR1 and CDR2: SGHVS, FQNEAQ. The V gene lost 4 bases and the J gene lost 5 bases, with 29 bases spanning the gap. The CDR3 has 19 residues. This CDR3 reads CASSSQGLTWGAPTTEAFF. CDR3 bases: TGTGCCAGCAGCTCCCAGGGTTTGACTTGGGGGGCCCCGACTACTGAAGCTTTCTTT.

The CDR3 region has the DNA TGCGCCAGCAGCTTGGACCTTCTGGCCTCTGGAAACACCATATATTTT. It is translated as CASSLDLLASGNTIYF. The chain joins TRBV5-1 to TRBJ1-3; D not certain. Germline V lookup: CDR1 SGHRS, CDR2 YFSETQ. Trimming cost V 0 bases and J 0 bases, with 10 bases left between them. The CDR3 spans 16 residues.

For this clone: The sample contains more than one DNA sequence encoding this CDR3. The rearrangement joins TRBV7-9 to TRBJ1-2; D uncertain. Germline lookup yields CDR1 SEHNR and CDR2 FQNEAQ (reference sequence). With 1 base removed from V and 8 bases from J, the gap between germline ends came to 8 bases. The CDR3 covers 12 residues. The CDR3 is CASSLEVGGYTF. Here the CDR3 DNA reads TGTGCCAGCAGCTTAGAGGTGGGCGGCTACACCTTC.

J is TRBJ1-3 and V is TRBV7-9; D is ambiguous. The CDR3 sequence is 12 residues long. CDR1 is SEHNR, CDR2 FQNEAQ, per germline (reference sequence). Trimming shortened V by 4 bases and J by 2 bases, and 3 bases separated the two germline ends. Here the CDR3 reads CASSSPGNTIYF. The CDR3 DNA is TGTGCCAGCAGCTCGCCTGGAAACACCATATATTTT.

This clone has just a few counts. Other DNA sequences of this sample code for an identical CDR3. V is TRBV7-9 and J is TRBJ1-4; D remains ambiguous. This CDR3 is 14 amino acids long. V gave up 0 bases and J gave up 0 bases, with 2 bases separating them. Germline CDR1 SEHNR, CDR2 FQNEAQ (reference sequence). DNA for the CDR3: TGTGCCAGCAGCTTAGCTGCAACTAATGAAAAACTGTTTTTT. It codes for CASSLAATNEKLFF. The full variable domain, with the rest looked up from reference TRBV7-9 and TRBJ1-4, is DTGVSQNPRHKITKRGQNVTFRCDPISEHNRLYWYRQTLGQGPEFLTYFQNEAQLEKSRLLSDRFSAERPKGSFSTLEIQRTEQGDSAMYLCASSLAATNEKLFFGSGTQLSVL.

The CDR3 DNA is TGTGCCAGCACCAGCACTAGCGCCTCAGATACGCAGTATTTT. Protein product: CASTSTSASDTQYF. The chain is built from TRBV2 and TRBJ2-3; 7 bases agree with TRBD2. Trimming at V came to 7 bases and at J to 4 bases, leaving 8 bases not matched to a gene. The CDR3 has 14 amino acids. From germline, CDR1 is SNHLY and CDR2 FYNNEI.

Concerning this clone: Other DNA variants within this sample encode the same CDR3. The V and J genes are TRBV5-1 and TRBJ1-5; a possible D gene is TRBD1 (5 bases). The V gene's germline CDR1 is SGHRS and CDR2 YFSETQ. This CDR3 is built from 15 residues. The V gene lost 0 bases and the J gene lost 4 bases, with 11 bases spanning the gap. The CDR3 nucleotides read TGCGCCAGCAGCTTGGCCGGGCAGGGTAATCAGCCCCAGCATTTT. Translating it yields CASSLAGQGNQPQHF.

The chain employs TRBV6-5 and TRBJ1-2; no clear D. Trimming removed 5 bases from V and 11 bases from J, with 12 bases in between. The CDR3 runs to 11 residues. Germline CDR1 is MNHEY and CDR2 is SVGAGI. The CDR3 reads CASSDFPTYTF. DNA for the CDR3: TGTGCCAGCAGTGACTTCCCCACTTACACCTTC.

V gene TRBV7-2 combines with J gene TRBJ2-7; D remains ambiguous. Germline loops: CDR1 SGHTA, CDR2 FQGNSA. V dropped 3 bases and J dropped 5 bases, with 5 bases sitting between them. The CDR3 consists of 11 residues. The CDR3 spells CASSFSDEQYF. The CDR3 bases are TGTGCCAGCAGCTTTTCCGACGAGCAGTACTTC. Complete variable domain (other parts from reference TRBV7-2 and TRBJ2-7): GAGVSQSPSNKVTEKGKDVELRCDPISGHTALYWYRQSLGQGLEFLIYFQGNSAPDKSGLPSDRFSAERTGGSVSTLTIQRTQQEDSAVYLCASSFSDEQYFGPGTRLTVT.

The V and J genes are TRBV28 and TRBJ2-5; D uncertain. From germline, CDR1 is MDHEN and CDR2 SYDVKM. Between the trimmed V and J ends, which lost 5 bases and 1 base, there was a span of 14 bases. This CDR3 is 15 amino acids long. In DNA, the CDR3 is TGTGCCAGCAGTCCATCCGCAAGGGCCCAAGAGACCCAGTACTTC. Translation: CASSPSARAQETQYF.

Notes on this clone: Other nucleotide sequences from this sample produce the same CDR3. This chain joins TRBV5-1 and TRBJ2-7, with D unresolved. Germline CDR1 reads SGHRS; CDR2 reads YFSETQ. The CDR3 contains 12 residues. The V gene lost 1 base and the J gene lost 2 bases, with 4 bases spanning the gap. The CDR3 bases are TGCGCCAGCAGCTTGTCTCCCTACGAGCAGTACTTC. Translating gives CASSLSPYEQYF.

The chain has TRBV27 and TRBJ1-4; D is undetermined. The CDR3 is made up of 15 amino acids. Trimming shortened V by 0 bases and J by 8 bases, and 13 bases separated the two germline ends. Germline V gives CDR1 MNHEY, CDR2 SMNVEV (reference sequence). The CDR3 is CASSLSSRAYEKLFF. The DNA of the CDR3 is TGTGCCAGCAGTTTATCGTCCCGGGCCTACGAAAAACTGTTTTTT.

The J gene is TRBJ2-3, the V gene TRBV11-3; D not resolved. CDR3 length: 14 residues. The V gene lost 0 bases and the J gene lost 2 bases, with 6 bases spanning the gap. Germline V gene lookup returns CDR1 SGHNT and CDR2 YENEEA. This CDR3 reads CASSLDPDTDTQYF. The CDR3 nucleotides are TGTGCCAGCAGCTTAGATCCCGACACAGATACGCAGTATTTT. Full variable domain (remainder filled in from reference TRBV11-3 and TRBJ2-3): EAGVVQSPRYKIIEKKQPVAFWCNPISGHNTLYWYLQNLGQGPELLIRYENEEAVDDSQLPKDRFSAERLKGVDSTLKIQPAELGDSAVYLCASSLDPDTDTQYFGPGTRLTVL.

This chain uses TRBV7-2 with TRBJ2-7, with D unclear. The CDR3 spans 14 residues. The V gene lost 5 bases and the J gene lost 6 bases, with 17 bases spanning the gap. Germline V gene data show CDR1 as SGHTA and CDR2 as FQGNSA. This chain's CDR3 is CASSPPPGFSEQYF. Written as DNA, the CDR3 is TGTGCCAGCAGCCCCCCCCCGGGTTTTAGCGAGCAGTACTTC.

This clone has just a few counts. V and J are TRBV11-2 and TRBJ1-3, with 7 bases aligning to TRBD1. Unmatched junction bases numbered 8, after V lost 2 bases and J lost 4 bases. The germline CDR1 and CDR2 sequences are SGHAT and FQNNGV. This CDR3 is built from 16 residues. CDR3 sequence: CASSLRAGTEGNTIYF. In DNA, the CDR3 is TGTGCCAGCAGCTTACGGGCCGGGACAGAAGGAAACACCATATATTTT.

The chain is built from TRBV6-6 and TRBJ1-1, with 7 positions matching TRBD1. With V trimmed by 7 bases and J by 0 bases, 5 bases remained unmatched. Germline values: CDR1 MNHNY, CDR2 SVGAGI (reference sequence). The CDR3 length is 14 residues. As DNA, the CDR3 is TGTGCCAGCACGAGGACAGGAGTGAACACTGAAGCTTTCTTT. Translated, it gives CASTRTGVNTEAFF.

On this clone: This CDR3 is also generated by other DNA sequences in the sample. This sequence joins TRBV28 and TRBJ1-3, with 7 bases that match TRBD1. Trimming at V came to 4 bases and at J to 4 bases, leaving 4 bases not matched to a gene. The CDR3 is made up of 14 amino acids. Germline assignment: CDR1 MDHEN and CDR2 SYDVKM. As DNA, the CDR3 is TGTGCCAGCAGTTCAGGGGGGCTCGGAAACACCATATATTTT. This encodes CASSSGGLGNTIYF. The entire variable domain, with the rest obtained from reference TRBV28 and TRBJ1-3, is as follows: DVKVTQSSRYLVKRTGEKVFLECVQDMDHENMFWYRQDPGLGLRLIYFSYDVKMKEKGDIPEGYSVSREKKERFSLILESASTNQTSMYLCASSSGGLGNTIYFGEGSWLTVV.

Of note for this clone: Within the sample, other DNA sequences also encode this same CDR3. The chain couples TRBV28 to TRBJ2-5; perhaps TRBD2 as D (6 bases). This CDR3 has 14 residues. Germline CDR1 reads MDHEN; CDR2 reads SYDVKM. The V gene lost 3 bases and the J gene lost 1 base, with 9 bases spanning the gap. This CDR3 is CASSLPGLQETQYF. In DNA form, the CDR3 reads TGTGCCAGCAGTTTGCCGGGACTCCAAGAGACCCAGTACTTC.

A single count supports this clone. The rearrangement joins TRBV2 to TRBJ2-1, with 14 bases aligning to TRBD2. Germline CDR1 and CDR2: SNHLY and FYNNEI. The CDR3 has 13 amino acids. The V and J ends lost 3 bases and 14 bases, in that order; junction bases with no gene match: 3. The CDR3 bases are TGTGCCAGCAGTGACGTGGGACTAGCGGGAGAGTTCTTC. This codes for CASSDVGLAGEFF.

This chain's CDR3 is CASSPTGELGELFF. The DNA of the CDR3 is TGTGCCAGCAGCCCGACAGGGGAGTTAGGGGAGCTGTTTTTT. J is TRBJ2-2 and V is TRBV7-3; 8 bases align to TRBD1. The V gene end was trimmed by 5 bases and the J gene end by 8 bases; junction bases not matched to a gene: 7. Germline lookup yields CDR1 SGHTA and CDR2 FQGTGA. The length of the CDR3 is 14 residues.